This T cell receptor (beta chain) was observed in a study of early T cells in non-severe SARS-CoV-2 infection. At the level of the study: Unsorted whole blood bulk RNA was sequenced, with unpaired chains.

Attachment of unique molecular identifiers to individual cDNA molecules was performed. TCRdb redid the calling of the 5' RACE reads with MiXCR, one entry per CDR3 protein. The table shows more than 55,000 distinct CDR3 sequences, with about 6% occurring only once. Regarding the study as a whole: Lookups in VDJdb leaned toward anti-spike CD8 responses and missed private and CD4 specificities.

A word on this clonotype: The antigen remains unidentified. A much larger clone lies a single base off, so this may be a read error.

Germline assignment: CDR1 SGHTA and CDR2 FQGNSA. The CDR3 extends over 14 amino acids. Trimming took off 2 bases at V and 9 bases at J, with 16 bases between the two ends. This chain links TRBV7-2 with TRBJ1-2; D unresolved. The receptor was derived from an adult who was a healthcare worker with PCR-confirmed SARS-CoV-2 infection or an uninfected control (not recorded which). Sequenced here: whole blood, sampled at baseline. CDR3 coding DNA: TGTGCCAGCAGCTTACCCACCAGCGGTCTTAGCTACACCTTC. This gives the protein CASSLPTSGLSYTF.